This entry is about one TCR beta chain. Its cognate antigen is unknown. The sample originates from a study of naive and memory T cell subsets. In germline, CDR1 is SNHLY, CDR2 FYNNEI. Deletions cut 3 bases from V and 7 bases from J, with 22 bases between. The CDR3 extends over 17 amino acids. General study points: TCR transcript changes with activation or differentiation may affect this RNA method.

Four PCR rounds used nested alpha and beta constant region primers plus the SP2 primer. MiXCR was run by TCRdb on the 5' RACE reads, yielding one entry per CDR3 protein. This sample has around 56,000 distinct CDR3 sequences, with 6% to 8.5% found just once. The library had UMIs added by 3' ligation of an oligonucleotide to TCR cDNA. Adult healthy volunteers gave 2.5 ml peripheral blood for whole-blood RNA. Reverse transcription used DNase-treated unsorted total RNA, aiming for roughly 1 to 1000 ng. This TCR was recovered from a female donor in good health. This rearrangement joins TRBV2 to TRBJ2-1; the D call may be TRBD1 or TRBD2 (6 bases each). CDR3 nucleotides: TGTGCCAGCAGTGATATCTCGGCGGTCGGGGGCCCGAATGAGCAGTTCTTC. Its translation: CASSDISAVGGPNEQFF.